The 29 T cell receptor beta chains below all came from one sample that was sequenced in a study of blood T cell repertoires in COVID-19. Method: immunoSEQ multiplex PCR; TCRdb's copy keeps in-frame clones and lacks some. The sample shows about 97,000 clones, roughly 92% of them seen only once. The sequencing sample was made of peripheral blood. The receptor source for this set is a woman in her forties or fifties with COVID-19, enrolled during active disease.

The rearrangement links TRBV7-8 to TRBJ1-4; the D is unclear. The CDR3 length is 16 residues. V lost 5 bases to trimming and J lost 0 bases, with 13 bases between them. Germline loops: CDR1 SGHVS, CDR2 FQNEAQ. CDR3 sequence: CASSLSRVATNEKLFF. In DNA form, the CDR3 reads TGTGCCAGCAGCCTATCCCGAGTCGCAACTAATGAAAAACTGTTTTTT.

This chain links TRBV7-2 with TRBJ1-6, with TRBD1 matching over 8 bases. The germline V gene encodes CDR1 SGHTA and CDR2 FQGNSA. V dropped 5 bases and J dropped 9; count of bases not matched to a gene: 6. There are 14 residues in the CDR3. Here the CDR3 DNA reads TGTGCCAGCAGCCTACAGACAGGGGCTTCACCCCTCCACTTT. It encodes CASSLQTGASPLHF.

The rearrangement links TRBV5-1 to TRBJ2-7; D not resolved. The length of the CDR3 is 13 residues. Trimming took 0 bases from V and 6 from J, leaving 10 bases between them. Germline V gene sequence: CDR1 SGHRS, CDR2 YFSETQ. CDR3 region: CASSLESSTEQYV. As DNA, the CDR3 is TGCGCCAGCAGCTTGGAATCCAGTACCGAGCAGTACGTC.

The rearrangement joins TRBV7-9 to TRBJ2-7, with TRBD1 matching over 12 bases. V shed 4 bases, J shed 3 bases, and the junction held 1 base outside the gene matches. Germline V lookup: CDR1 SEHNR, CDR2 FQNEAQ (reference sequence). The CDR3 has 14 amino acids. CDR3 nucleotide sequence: TGTGCCAGCAGCTGGGACAGGGGGCACTACGAGCAGTACTTC. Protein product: CASSWDRGHYEQYF.

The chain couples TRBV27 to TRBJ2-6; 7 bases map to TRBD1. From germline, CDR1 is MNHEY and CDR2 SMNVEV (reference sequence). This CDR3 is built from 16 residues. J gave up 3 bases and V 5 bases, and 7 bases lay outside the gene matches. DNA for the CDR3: TGTGCCAGCAGTCAATCAACAGGGGTTGGGGCCAACGTCCTGACTTTC. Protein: CASSQSTGVGANVLTF.

CDR3 residues: CAWSVKMPSLADQPQHF. The CDR3 nucleotides read TGTGCCTGGAGTGTAAAGATGCCCAGCCTGGCGGATCAGCCCCAGCATTTT. The chain recombines TRBV30 with TRBJ1-5; D is unclear. Germline loops: CDR1 GTSNPN, CDR2 SVGIG (reference sequence). Trimming removed 0 bases from V and 5 bases from J, with 20 bases in between. The CDR3 runs to 17 residues.

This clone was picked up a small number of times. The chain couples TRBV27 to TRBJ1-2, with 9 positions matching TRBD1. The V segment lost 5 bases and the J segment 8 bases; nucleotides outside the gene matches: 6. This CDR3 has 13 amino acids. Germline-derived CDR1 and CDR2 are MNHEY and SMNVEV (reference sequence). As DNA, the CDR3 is TGTGCCAGCAGTCCCCTGGGACAGGGCGGCTACACCTTC. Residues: CASSPLGQGGYTF.

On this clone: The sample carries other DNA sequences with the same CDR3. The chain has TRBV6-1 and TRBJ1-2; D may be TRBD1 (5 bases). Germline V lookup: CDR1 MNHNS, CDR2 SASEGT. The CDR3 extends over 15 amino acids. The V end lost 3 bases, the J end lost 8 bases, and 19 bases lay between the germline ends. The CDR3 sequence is CASSEQVGHGQGYTF. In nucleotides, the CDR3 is TGTGCCAGCAGTGAGCAAGTGGGGCACGGCCAAGGCTACACCTTC.

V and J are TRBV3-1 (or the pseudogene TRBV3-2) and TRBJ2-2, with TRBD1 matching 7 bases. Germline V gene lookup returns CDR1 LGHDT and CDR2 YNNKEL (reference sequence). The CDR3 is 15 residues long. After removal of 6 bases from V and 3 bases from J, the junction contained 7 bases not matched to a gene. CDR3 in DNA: TGTGCCAGCAGAGAAGTTGACAGGGACACCGGGGAGCTGTTTTTT. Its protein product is CASREVDRDTGELFF.

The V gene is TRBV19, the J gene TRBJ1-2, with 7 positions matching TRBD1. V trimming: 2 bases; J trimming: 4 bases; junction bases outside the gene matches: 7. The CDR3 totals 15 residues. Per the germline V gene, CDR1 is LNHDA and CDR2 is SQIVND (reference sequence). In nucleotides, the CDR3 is TGTGCCAGTAGTATAAGGGGGACAGACCCCTATGGCTACACCTTC. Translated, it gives CASSIRGTDPYGYTF.

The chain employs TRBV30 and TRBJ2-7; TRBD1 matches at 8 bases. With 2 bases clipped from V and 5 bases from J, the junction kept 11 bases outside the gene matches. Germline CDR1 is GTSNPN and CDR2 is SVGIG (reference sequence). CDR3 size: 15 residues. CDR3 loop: CAWSKGQGQIDEQYF. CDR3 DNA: TGTGCCTGGAGTAAAGGACAGGGTCAAATTGACGAGCAGTACTTC.

CDR3 region: CASSERVYSNQPQHF. In DNA form, the CDR3 reads TGCGCCAGCAGTGAACGAGTCTATAGCAATCAGCCCCAGCATTTT. The chain has TRBV10-1 and TRBJ1-5; D gene unclear. This CDR3 spans 15 amino acids. V lost 3 bases and J 0 bases, leaving 9 bases between the germline ends. The germline CDR1 and CDR2 sequences are WNHNN and SYGVQD (reference sequence).

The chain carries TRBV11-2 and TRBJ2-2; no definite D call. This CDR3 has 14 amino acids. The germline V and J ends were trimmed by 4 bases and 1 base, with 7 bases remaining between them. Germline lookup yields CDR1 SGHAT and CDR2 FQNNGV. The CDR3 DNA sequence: TGTGCCAGCAGCTACTCCCAGAACACCGGGGAGCTGTTTTTT. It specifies CASSYSQNTGELFF.

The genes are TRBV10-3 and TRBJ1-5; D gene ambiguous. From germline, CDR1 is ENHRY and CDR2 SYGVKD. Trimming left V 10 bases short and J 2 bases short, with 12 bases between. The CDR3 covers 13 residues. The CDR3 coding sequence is TGTGCCAGCCGCCCCTCGGGCAATCAGCCCCAGCATTTT. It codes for CASRPSGNQPQHF.

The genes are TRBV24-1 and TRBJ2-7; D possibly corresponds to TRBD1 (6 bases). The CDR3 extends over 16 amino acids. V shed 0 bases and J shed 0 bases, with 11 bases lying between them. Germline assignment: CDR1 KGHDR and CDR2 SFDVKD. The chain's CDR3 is CATSDLKGTLSYEQYF. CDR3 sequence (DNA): TGTGCCACCAGTGATTTGAAAGGGACACTCTCCTACGAGCAGTACTTC.

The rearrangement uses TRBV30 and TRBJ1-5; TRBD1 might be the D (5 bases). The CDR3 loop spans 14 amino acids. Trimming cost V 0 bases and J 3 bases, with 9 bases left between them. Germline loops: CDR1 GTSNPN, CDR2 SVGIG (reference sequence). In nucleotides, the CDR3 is TGTGCCTGGAGTGTACAGGCCCTCAATCAGCCCCAGCATTTT. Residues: CAWSVQALNQPQHF. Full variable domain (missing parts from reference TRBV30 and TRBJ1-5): SQTIHQWPATLVQPVGSPLSLECTVEGTSNPNLYWYRQAAGRGLQLLFYSVGIGQISSEVPQNLSASRPQDRQFILSSKKLLLSDSGFYLCAWSVQALNQPQHFGDGTRLSIL.

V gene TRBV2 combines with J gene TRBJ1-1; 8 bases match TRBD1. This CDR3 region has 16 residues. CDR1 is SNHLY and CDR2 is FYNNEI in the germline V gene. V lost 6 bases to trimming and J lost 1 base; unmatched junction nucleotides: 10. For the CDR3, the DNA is TGTGCCAGCAGCTTACCGGGACAGGCTAAGAACACTGAAGCTTTCTTT. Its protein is CASSLPGQAKNTEAFF.

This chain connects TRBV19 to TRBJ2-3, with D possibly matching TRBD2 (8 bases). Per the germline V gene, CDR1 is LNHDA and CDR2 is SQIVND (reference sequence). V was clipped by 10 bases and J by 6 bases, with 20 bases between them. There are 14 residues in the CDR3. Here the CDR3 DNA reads TGTGCCACCCGGGAGGGGGCGGGGGTGGATACGCAGTATTTT. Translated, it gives CATREGAGVDTQYF.

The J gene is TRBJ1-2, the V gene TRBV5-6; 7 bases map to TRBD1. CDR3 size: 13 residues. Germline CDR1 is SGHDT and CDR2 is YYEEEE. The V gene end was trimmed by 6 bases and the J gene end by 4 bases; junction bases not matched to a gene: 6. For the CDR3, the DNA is TGTGCCAGCACCCTGGACAGGTCCTATGGCTACACCTTC. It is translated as CASTLDRSYGYTF.

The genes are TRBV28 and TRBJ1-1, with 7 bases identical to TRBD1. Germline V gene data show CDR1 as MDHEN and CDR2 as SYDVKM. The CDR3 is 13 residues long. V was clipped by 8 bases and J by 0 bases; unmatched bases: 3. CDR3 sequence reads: CASYRGMNTEAFF. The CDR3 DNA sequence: TGTGCCAGCTACAGGGGAATGAACACTGAAGCTTTCTTT.

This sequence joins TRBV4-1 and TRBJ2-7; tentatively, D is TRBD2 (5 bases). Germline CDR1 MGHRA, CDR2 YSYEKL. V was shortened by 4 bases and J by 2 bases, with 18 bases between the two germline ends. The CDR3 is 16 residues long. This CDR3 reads CASSPYLGTRTYEQYF. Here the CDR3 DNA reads TGCGCCAGCAGCCCCTACTTGGGCACTAGGACCTACGAGCAGTACTTC.

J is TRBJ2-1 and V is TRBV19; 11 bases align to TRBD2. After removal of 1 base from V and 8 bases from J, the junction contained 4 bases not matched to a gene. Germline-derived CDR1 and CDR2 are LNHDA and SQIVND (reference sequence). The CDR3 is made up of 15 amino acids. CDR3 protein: CASSIGLAGRDEQFF. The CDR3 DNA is TGTGCCAGTAGTATAGGACTAGCGGGGAGGGATGAGCAGTTCTTC.

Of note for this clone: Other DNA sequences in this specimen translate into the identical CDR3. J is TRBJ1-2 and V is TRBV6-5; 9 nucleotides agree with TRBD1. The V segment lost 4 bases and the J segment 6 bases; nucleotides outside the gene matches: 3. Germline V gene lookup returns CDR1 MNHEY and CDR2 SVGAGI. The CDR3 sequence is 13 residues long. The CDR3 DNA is TGTGCCAGCAGTTCGGACAGGGGAAATGGCTACACCTTC. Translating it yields CASSSDRGNGYTF.

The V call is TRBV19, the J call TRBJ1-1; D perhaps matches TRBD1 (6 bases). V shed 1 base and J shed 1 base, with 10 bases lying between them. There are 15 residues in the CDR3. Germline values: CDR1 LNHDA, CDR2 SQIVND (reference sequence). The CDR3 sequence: CASSIATGRNTEAFF. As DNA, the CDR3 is TGTGCCAGTAGTATAGCCACAGGGCGGAACACTGAAGCTTTCTTT.

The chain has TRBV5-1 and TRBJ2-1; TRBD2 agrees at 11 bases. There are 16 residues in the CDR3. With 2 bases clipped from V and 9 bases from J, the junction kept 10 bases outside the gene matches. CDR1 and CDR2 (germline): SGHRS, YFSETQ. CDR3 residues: CASSFSTSGGSSEQFF. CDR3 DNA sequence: TGCGCCAGCAGCTTTTCTACTAGCGGGGGCTCGAGTGAGCAGTTCTTC.

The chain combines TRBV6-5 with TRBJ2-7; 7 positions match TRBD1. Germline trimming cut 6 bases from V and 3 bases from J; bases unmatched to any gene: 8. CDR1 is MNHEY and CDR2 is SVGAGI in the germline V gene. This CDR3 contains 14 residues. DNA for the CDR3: TGTGCCAGCAGAATAGCCGGGACAGACTACGAGCAGTACTTC. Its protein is CASRIAGTDYEQYF.

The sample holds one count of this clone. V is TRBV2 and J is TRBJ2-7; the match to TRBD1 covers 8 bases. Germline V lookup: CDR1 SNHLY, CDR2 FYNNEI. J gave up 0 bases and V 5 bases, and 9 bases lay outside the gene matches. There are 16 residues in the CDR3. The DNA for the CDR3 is TGTGCCAGCAGTCAGAACAGGGGGACGAGCTCCTACGAGCAGTACGTC. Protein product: CASSQNRGTSSYEQYV.

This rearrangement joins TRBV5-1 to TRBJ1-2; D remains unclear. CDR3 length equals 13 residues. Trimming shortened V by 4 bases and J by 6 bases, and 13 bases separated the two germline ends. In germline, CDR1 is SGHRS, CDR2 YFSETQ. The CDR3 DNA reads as TGCGCCAGCAGCCCACAATCCAGAAATGGCTACACCTTC. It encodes CASSPQSRNGYTF.

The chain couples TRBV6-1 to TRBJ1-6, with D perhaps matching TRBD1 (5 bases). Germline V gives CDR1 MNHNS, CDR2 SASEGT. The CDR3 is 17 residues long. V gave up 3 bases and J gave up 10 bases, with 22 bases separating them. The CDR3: CASSDPGLSPAGSPLHF. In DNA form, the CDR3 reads TGTGCCAGCAGTGACCCGGGACTCTCACCGGCGGGATCACCCCTCCACTTT.